The TCR beta chain under discussion was sequenced for a study of T cell responses to AZD1222 COVID-19 vaccine (dated by TCRdb to the early 2020s). Regarding the research as a whole: TCR sequencing covered fewer than 250 trial participants: 200 to 220 given two doses of AZD1222 and around 26 given two doses of MenACWY control vaccine. Trial participants were enrolled by age into 18-55, 56-69 and 70-plus year subgroups, with approximately 150, 28 and 58 TCR-sequenced participants respectively. The full study reports these points: In the small 56-69-year group, the increase in depth fell short of significance, most likely because of low power. No day 14 peak-response samples were available, so repertoires were characterized only after the peak T cell response. CD4 TCRs associated with the vaccine covered the entire spike protein, and the dominant responses were in regions 160-218 and 743-854. Most participants were white British and females outnumbered males, and the authors suggested that clonal diversity may have been underestimated. Nearly half of unique spike-specific TCRs reportedly recognized epitopes outside regions mutated in the B.1.351 and B.1.1.7 variants. After two AZD1222 doses, both the breadth and the depth of spike-specific TCRs were significantly higher than at day 0 and than in MenACWY recipients. Conclusions about previously exposed vaccinees were limited because only six or seven AZD1222 recipients were SARS-CoV-2 seropositive at baseline.

Worth noting for this clone: The antigen it recognizes is unknown. Base qualities are not provided; no much larger clone lies one nucleotide away.

In light of the paper, this sample's time point label describes: baseline before first vaccination. Reading the label with the study, this specimen's treatment or condition is: meningococcal conjugate vaccine given as trial control. Samples from vaccinated people were obtained from the UK trials COV001 and COV002, which included a single-blind randomized controlled phase 2/3 trial of AZD1222 (ChAdOx1 nCoV-19) in healthy adults. Trial participant PBMC samples were collected at day 0 and day 28 after the second dose for TCRbeta chain sequencing. The CDR3 regions of human TCRbeta chains were analyzed by immunosequencing. As for how the authors treated the data: TCRs in the repertoires were matched against a reference library of SARS-CoV-2-specific TCRs that had been generated with the MIRA antigen-specificity platform. Breadth meant the fraction of unique TCRs that were SARS-CoV-2-associated, whereas depth meant the fraction of total T cells that were SARS-CoV-2-associated. Each spike-specific TCR was assigned to its reactive spike region and to a CD4 or CD8 class using the MIRA data. Log10-transformed breadth and depth values were compared by one-way ANOVA with Sidak's multiple comparisons tests. TCRdb stores this immuneACCESS table with in-frame sequences only. Part of the clones is absent; in the studies checked, under half of the shortfall reflects unresolved V genes, and no reason is known for the rest. V and J calls and clone size are as listed in that table; D and trimming were resolved from the DNA. The sample yields roughly 120,000 clones; 80% to 90% were counted once. The ten most abundant clones make up roughly 4% of the sample.

From cysteine to phenylalanine, the CDR3 is 14 amino acids long. The sequence is cut down to CDR3 DNA, 42 bases in frame from base 1. V loses 1 base, J loses 8 bases, and the germline ends lie 11 bases apart. Based on the germline V gene (reference sequence), the CDR1 and CDR2 sequences are SEHNR and FQNEAQ. The source of this sequence is an adult in good health. Sequencing was performed on peripheral blood, taken on day 0 of MenACWY control vaccination. The chain is encoded by TRBV7-9 joined to TRBJ2-2; the D gene remains uncertain. The bases read TGTGCCAGCAGCTTAGAGCTGGGGTCGGGGGAGCTGTTTTTT. Translation gives CASSLELGSGELFF.